This T cell receptor beta chain emerged from a study of T cell responses to AZD1222 COVID-19 vaccine. Germline V CDR1 and CDR2: LGHNA, YNFKEQ. The CDR3 consists of 16 residues. V lost 4 bases to trimming and J lost 6 bases; unmatched junction nucleotides: 11. Assay: immunoSEQ multiplex PCR; the TCRdb copy retains only in-frame clones and omits some. The sample lists around 99,000 clones; approximately 90% were seen once. The clonotype comes from an adult in good health. J is TRBJ2-3 and V is TRBV4-2; 9 bases are a match to TRBD2. The input for sequencing was peripheral blood, taken on day 0 of AZD1222 vaccination. The CDR3 sequence is CASSPLGSGGMDTQYF. In DNA, the CDR3 is TGTGCCAGCAGCCCCCTGGGAAGCGGGGGGATGGATACGCAGTATTTT.